One and the same sample provided the 32 T cell receptor beta chains below, sequenced in a study of T cell clusters in autoimmune cytopenias. Tens of thousands of genome equivalents of blood DNA were amplified for TRB. Multiplex touch-down PCR amplified TRB using TRB-A and TRB-B pools in one tube. TCRdb re-analyzed the multiplex PCR reads; it lists each CDR3 protein once, without DNA. The table for this sample gives nearly 5,500 distinct CDR3 sequences. The same data also contributed to another study, on T cell repertoires in aging, cancer and after chemotherapy.

The sample comprised peripheral blood. The receptors were sampled from a human donor in good health.

Judged by frequency, this clonotype is large. V is TRBV29-1 and J is TRBJ2-3; TCRdb names TRBD2, which stays unverified in the absence of DNA. CDR3 size: 12 residues. Germline V CDR1 and CDR2: SQVTM, ANQGSEA. The CDR3 sequence is CSGTRGTDTQYF.

V usage is TRBV19 and J usage is TRBJ2-2. This CDR3 has 15 residues. The germline gives CDR1 LNHDA, CDR2 SQIVND (reference sequence). The CDR3: CASSTSPLGNGELFF.

This clonotype is deemed medium-sized by its frequency. The CDR3 spells CASSESRHLTGELFF. The chain employs TRBV6-1 and TRBJ2-2. The CDR3 loop spans 15 amino acids. Looked up from germline, CDR1 is MNHNS and CDR2 is SASEGT.

This clonotype counts as medium-sized by frequency. V gene TRBV6-4 combines with J gene TRBJ2-3; TCRdb names TRBD1, which stays unverified in the absence of DNA. This CDR3 is 15 amino acids long. The germline CDR1 and CDR2 sequences are MRHNA and SNTAGT. CDR3 in amino acids: CASSDFAGSTDTQYF.

This clonotype is called medium-sized based on its frequency. This sequence joins TRBV6-1 and TRBJ2-1; TCRdb names TRBD1, which stays unverified in the absence of DNA. The CDR3 covers 14 residues. The germline V gene has CDR1 MNHNS and CDR2 SASEGT. The CDR3 is CASRQGSTYNEQFF.

By frequency, this clonotype registers medium-sized. The rearrangement uses TRBV6-6 and TRBJ1-1; the TCRdb call, TRBD1, lacks DNA for checking. The CDR3 has 15 amino acids. CDR1 and CDR2 from the germline V gene are MNHNY and SVGAGI (reference sequence). The CDR3 spells CASSMTGTMNTEAFF.

The V gene is TRBV11-2, the J gene TRBJ2-7. CDR3 size: 15 residues. The germline gives CDR1 SGHAT, CDR2 FQNNGV. The CDR3 here is CASSLDIIRLDEQYF.

This clonotype counts as medium-sized (0.01 to 0.1%) by frequency. The chain has TRBV6-4 and TRBJ2-3; TCRdb outputs TRBD2, but without DNA this stays unchecked. The CDR3 length is 16 residues. Germline V gene data show CDR1 as MRHNA and CDR2 as SNTAGT. The CDR3 spells CASSEQLAGVGDTQYF.

Measured by frequency, this clonotype is medium-sized. The V and J genes are TRBV15 and TRBJ1-4; TCRdb reports TRBD1, a call that lacks DNA to check it against. This CDR3 contains 12 residues. CDR1 and CDR2 from the germline V gene are LNHNV and YYDKDF (reference sequence). This chain's CDR3 is CATSSEGGKLFF.

The chain carries TRBV5-1 and TRBJ2-3. There are 15 residues in the CDR3. Germline lookup yields CDR1 SGHRS and CDR2 YFSETQ. This chain's CDR3 is CASSLGMPSTDTQYF.

The chain couples TRBV10-3 to TRBJ2-1; TCRdb indicates TRBD2, and absent DNA this call remains unverified. CDR3 length: 13 amino acids. Germline CDR1 reads ENHRY; CDR2 reads SYGVKD. CDR3 protein: CASREGGYNEQFF.

This clonotype is labeled medium-sized based on frequency. V is TRBV27 and J is TRBJ2-1; the TCRdb call, TRBD2, lacks DNA for checking. The CDR3 runs to 18 residues. The V gene's germline CDR1 is MNHEY and CDR2 SMNVEV (reference sequence). The CDR3 sequence is CASSLSKEGLGPYNEQFF.

This clonotype shows up as medium-sized by frequency. The chain recombines TRBV6-6 with TRBJ2-1; the TCRdb D gene call, TRBD2, has no DNA to confirm it. Looked up from germline, CDR1 is MNHNY and CDR2 is SVGAGI (reference sequence). This CDR3 is built from 16 residues. The CDR3 sequence is CASSLSGTSGYNEQFF.

The V gene is TRBV5-6, the J gene TRBJ1-5. Germline V CDR1 and CDR2: SGHDT, YYEEEE. The CDR3 is made up of 12 amino acids. CDR3 residues: CASSRGHQPQHF.

This clonotype is medium-sized by frequency. CDR3 amino acids: CASSPRDTQYF. This chain connects TRBV6-1 to TRBJ2-3. Per the germline V gene, CDR1 is MNHNS and CDR2 is SASEGT. CDR3 length equals 11 residues.

This clonotype shows up as medium-sized by frequency. J is TRBJ2-5 and V is TRBV29-1; TCRdb's assignment of TRBD2 cannot be checked, as there is no DNA. The germline gives CDR1 SQVTM, CDR2 ANQGSEA. The CDR3 totals 16 residues. This chain's CDR3 is CSVTPWTSGVQETQYF.

This clonotype is classed as medium-sized (0.01 to 0.1%) by frequency. The CDR3 sequence: CAWTEGSYEQYF. The chain combines TRBV30 with TRBJ2-7. The CDR3 spans 12 residues. Germline CDR1 and CDR2: GTSNPN and SVGIG (reference sequence). The full variable domain, completed using reference TRBV30 and TRBJ2-7, is SQTIHQWPATLVQPVGSPLSLECTVEGTSNPNLYWYRQAAGRGLQLLFYSVGIGQISSEVPQNLSASRPQDRQFILSSKKLLLSDSGFYLCAWTEGSYEQYFGPGTRLTVT.

This clonotype is labeled medium-sized based on frequency. The V call is TRBV15, the J call TRBJ2-7; TCRdb names TRBD2, which stays unverified in the absence of DNA. Germline CDR1 reads LNHNV; CDR2 reads YYDKDF (reference sequence). This CDR3 spans 19 amino acids. The chain's CDR3 is CATSPGGELAGDRSYEQYF.

The rearrangement uses TRBV11-2 and TRBJ2-2; there is no DNA to check the TCRdb D call of TRBD2. The CDR3 has 15 amino acids. Germline V gene lookup returns CDR1 SGHAT and CDR2 FQNNGV. The CDR3 region is CASSFVGGATGELFF.

This clonotype is called medium-sized based on its frequency. The CDR3 sequence is CATKAGGSYNEQFF. The chain joins TRBV19 to TRBJ2-1. This CDR3 contains 14 residues. The germline CDR1 and CDR2 sequences are LNHDA and SQIVND (reference sequence).

By frequency, this clonotype registers medium-sized. This chain's CDR3 is CASSETGVPSTDTQYF. The chain carries TRBV12-3 or TRBV12-4 and TRBJ2-3; TCRdb selects TRBD1, and the lack of DNA leaves this call unchecked. The CDR3 length is 16 residues.

In terms of frequency, this clonotype is medium-sized. The genes are TRBV29-1 and TRBJ1-3; TCRdb returns TRBD1, unconfirmable since there is no DNA. Germline CDR1 SQVTM, CDR2 ANQGSEA. The CDR3 contains 18 residues. Here the CDR3 reads CSVVVVPGQGVPGNTIYF. Variable domain in full (rest from reference TRBV29-1 and TRBJ1-3): SAVISQKPSRDICQRGTSLTIQCQVDSQVTMMFWYRQQPGQSLTLIATANQGSEATYESGFVIDKFPISRPNLTFSTLTVSNMSPEDSSIYLCSVVVVPGQGVPGNTIYFGEGSWLTVV.

This clonotype shows up as medium-sized by frequency. The V gene is TRBV30, the J gene TRBJ1-4. Germline V gene lookup returns CDR1 GTSNPN and CDR2 SVGIG (reference sequence). This CDR3 comprises 15 residues. This CDR3 reads CAWSLGRLTNEKLFF.

This rearrangement joins TRBV5-1 to TRBJ1-2; TCRdb indicates TRBD1, and absent DNA this call remains unverified. This CDR3 is 15 amino acids long. Germline V lookup: CDR1 SGHRS, CDR2 YFSETQ. CDR3 amino acids: CASSVGGRKNYGYTF.

The chain couples TRBV27 to TRBJ1-6. CDR1 and CDR2 (germline): MNHEY, SMNVEV (reference sequence). This CDR3 is built from 15 residues. The CDR3 sequence is CASSADGHEASPLHF.

The V and J genes are TRBV5-1 and TRBJ2-2; checking the TCRdb D call of TRBD1 is not possible without DNA. Germline values: CDR1 SGHRS, CDR2 YFSETQ. This CDR3 is built from 16 residues. The CDR3 is CASSPLDRRNTGELFF.

The J gene is TRBJ2-7, the V gene TRBV6-6. The germline V gene has CDR1 MNHNY and CDR2 SVGAGI (reference sequence). CDR3 length: 11 residues. CDR3 region: CASIWGYEQYF.

V is TRBV20-1 and J is TRBJ2-1. The CDR3 runs to 11 residues. Germline V CDR1 and CDR2: DFQATT, SNEGSKA (reference sequence). CDR3 sequence reads: CSARRGNEQFF.

CDR3 sequence reads: CASSYSKAGRYNSPLHF. The chain is built from TRBV6-5 and TRBJ1-6. There are 17 residues in the CDR3. Germline values: CDR1 MNHEY, CDR2 SVGAGI.

The CDR3 sequence: CASSSGHHLANTGELFF. The genes are TRBV5-1 and TRBJ2-2; TCRdb returns TRBD1, unconfirmable since there is no DNA. Germline CDR1 and CDR2: SGHRS and YFSETQ. The CDR3 runs 17 residues.

V gene TRBV6-1 combines with J gene TRBJ2-1; TCRdb's D gene call, TRBD1, goes unchecked for lack of DNA. The germline gives CDR1 MNHNS, CDR2 SASEGT. CDR3 length: 15 amino acids. This CDR3 reads CASSEEESGGNEQFF.

This clonotype is medium-sized by frequency. This sequence joins TRBV6-5 and TRBJ1-2; TCRdb's assignment of TRBD1 cannot be checked, as there is no DNA. Germline assignment: CDR1 MNHEY and CDR2 SVGAGI. The CDR3 totals 14 residues. The CDR3 protein is CASSYRGHENGYTF.